This TCR beta chain was sequenced for a study of blood T cell repertoires in COVID-19. Study as a whole: Researchers got acute and convalescent COVID-19 samples from the United States, Italy and Spain. In each case, the material was cDNA or gDNA derived from T cells, B-cell-depleted T cells, or PBMCs.

Seattle-derived patients entered the study during active infection and were followed longitudinally. In the authors' workflow: Cell counts per sample came from amplifying reference gene primers. Profiled with immunoSEQ multiplex PCR; TCRdb holds only in-frame clones, not every one. The D gene and trimming were derived from the DNA, and the V and J assignments and clone size from that table. In the table there are some 100,000 clones, approximately 86% of which are singletons. Between the trimmed V and J ends, which lost 4 bases and 8 bases, there was a span of 14 bases. This CDR3 is built from 12 residues. Germline V CDR1 and CDR2: SQVTM, ANQGSEA. This clone was counted only a few times.

This sequence joins TRBV29-1 and TRBJ1-2; weak D call: TRBD1 (5 bases). The receptor was derived from a man in his fifties or sixties with COVID-19, enrolled during active disease. Sequenced material: peripheral blood. The CDR3 coding sequence is TGCAGCGTTGGGATGGGAGGGGTAGGCTACACCTTC. Encoded protein: CSVGMGGVGYTF.